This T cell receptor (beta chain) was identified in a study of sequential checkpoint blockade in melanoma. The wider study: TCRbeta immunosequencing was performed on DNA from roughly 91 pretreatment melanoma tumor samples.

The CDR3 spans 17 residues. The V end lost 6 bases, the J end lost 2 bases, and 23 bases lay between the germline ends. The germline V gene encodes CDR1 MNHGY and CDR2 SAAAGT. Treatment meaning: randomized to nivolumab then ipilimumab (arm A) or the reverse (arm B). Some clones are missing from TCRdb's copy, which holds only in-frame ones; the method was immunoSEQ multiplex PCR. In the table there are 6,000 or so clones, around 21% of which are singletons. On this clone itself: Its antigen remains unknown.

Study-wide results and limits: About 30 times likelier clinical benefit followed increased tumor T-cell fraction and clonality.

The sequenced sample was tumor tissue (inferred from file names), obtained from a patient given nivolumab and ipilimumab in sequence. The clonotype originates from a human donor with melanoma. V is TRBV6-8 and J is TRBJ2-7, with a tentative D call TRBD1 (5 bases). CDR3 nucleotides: TGTGCCAGCAGACTCCAGGGTTCTCAGACCCGGGCCTACGAGCAGTACTTC. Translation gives CASRLQGSQTRAYEQYF.